These 18 T cell receptor beta chains share one sample of origin, sequenced in a study of resident and recirculating memory T cells in vitiligo. Sequencing used immunoSEQ multiplex PCR; TCRdb keeps in-frame clones, though not all of them. The table includes around 70,000 clones, approximately 89% detected once. The sample consisted of blood. These receptors originate from a male donor with vitiligo.

The CDR3, as DNA: TGTGCCAGCAAAACAGAGTTCAATGAGCAGTTCTTC. It specifies CASKTEFNEQFF. The chain has TRBV28 and TRBJ2-1; no clear D gene. CDR1 and CDR2 from the germline V gene are MDHEN and SYDVKM. V was pared by 7 bases and J by 6 bases, with 10 bases between. The CDR3 runs to 12 residues.

The chain uses TRBV5-1 and TRBJ1-1; maybe TRBD1 (6 bases). CDR1 SGHRS and CDR2 YFSETQ come from the germline V gene. V dropped 0 bases and J dropped 2 bases, with 14 bases sitting between them. This CDR3 region has 16 residues. The CDR3 region is CASSLVQGGVNTEAFF. As DNA, the CDR3 is TGCGCCAGCAGCTTGGTACAGGGAGGGGTTAACACTGAAGCTTTCTTT.

V and J are TRBV11-2 and TRBJ1-4; the match to TRBD1 covers 12 bases. The CDR3 length is 19 residues. Germline CDR1 reads SGHAT; CDR2 reads FQNNGV. V shed 2 bases and J 7 bases; nucleotides not matched to a gene: 14. CDR3 region: CASSLKVWGQGARSEKLFF. The DNA of the CDR3 is TGTGCCAGCAGCTTAAAGGTGTGGGGACAGGGGGCGCGGAGTGAAAAACTGTTTTTT. Full variable domain (rest looked up from reference TRBV11-2 and TRBJ1-4): EAGVAQSPRYKIIEKRQSVAFWCNPISGHATLYWYQQILGQGPKLLIQFQNNGVVDDSQLPKDRFSAERLKGVDSTLKIQPAKLEDSAVYLCASSLKVWGQGARSEKLFFGSGTQLSVL.

The chain is built from TRBV7-8 and TRBJ1-6; D remains ambiguous. The germline V and J ends were trimmed by 3 bases and 9 bases, with 15 bases remaining between them. The germline gives CDR1 SGHVS, CDR2 FQNEAQ. The CDR3 has 15 residues. Here the CDR3 reads CASSFGFTAVSPLHF. For the CDR3, the DNA is TGTGCCAGCAGCTTCGGGTTCACGGCCGTTTCACCCCTCCACTTT.

This clone showed up just a few times. The genes are TRBV5-6 and TRBJ2-7; 7 nucleotides align to TRBD1. Germline loops: CDR1 SGHDT, CDR2 YYEEEE. With V trimmed by 0 bases and J by 3 bases, 15 bases remained unmatched. The CDR3 sequence is 18 residues long. The CDR3 reads CASSLDGTLTGLVYEQYF. The CDR3 nucleotides are TGTGCCAGCAGCTTGGACGGGACCCTGACAGGGTTGGTCTACGAGCAGTACTTC.

This clone was seen a single time. Germline and junction disagree at one end, which may indicate a read error. This rearrangement joins TRBV4-1 to TRBJ1-4; maybe TRBD1 (5 bases). The CDR3 totals 14 residues. CDR1 is MGHRA and CDR2 is YSYEKL in the germline V gene. The CDR3, as DNA: TGCGCCAGCAGCCAAGATCTGGTGGCAGGTACAGGAACTTTT. This codes for CASSQDLVAGTGTF.

On this clone: A read error may account for a junction end that differs from germline. The rearrangement joins TRBV2 to TRBJ2-5; D unresolved. The germline V gene encodes CDR1 SNHLY and CDR2 FYNNEI. The CDR3 length is 13 residues. The CDR3 nucleotides are TGTGCCAGCAGGGAAGGGCTCCAAGAGACCCAGTACTTC. This encodes CASREGLQETQYF.

The chain employs TRBV7-9 and TRBJ1-1, with D hard to call. The CDR3 is 13 amino acids. Germline V gene lookup returns CDR1 SEHNR and CDR2 FQNEAQ (reference sequence). V lost 1 base and J lost 4, with 7 bases in between. The CDR3 spells CASSLDSGTEAFF. In nucleotides, the CDR3 is TGTGCCAGCAGCTTAGATTCCGGCACTGAAGCTTTCTTT.

The chain couples TRBV5-8 to TRBJ2-6; 8 nucleotides line up with TRBD2. Losses at the gene ends were 5 bases for V and 4 bases for J; bases not matched to a gene: 5. CDR1 SGHTS and CDR2 YDEGEE come from the germline V gene. This CDR3 has 15 residues. The CDR3 DNA reads TGTGCCAGCAGTTGGAGCGGGGGCGGGGCCAACGTCCTGACTTTC. Amino acid sequence: CASSWSGGGANVLTF.

The V call is TRBV27, the J call TRBJ1-2; TRBD1 matches at 9 bases. The CDR3 consists of 14 residues. Germline V gene lookup returns CDR1 MNHEY and CDR2 SMNVEV (reference sequence). The J segment lost 6 bases and the V segment lost 7 bases, leaving 9 bases of the junction unmatched. The DNA of the CDR3 is TGTGCCAGCACCACCGCGGGACAGGGTAATGGCTACACCTTC. Amino acid sequence: CASTTAGQGNGYTF.

V gene TRBV18 combines with J gene TRBJ1-2; D is possibly TRBD1 (6 bases). The V end was cut by 3 bases, the J end by 5 bases, with 16 bases between. The CDR3 is 15 amino acids. Per germline, CDR1 KGHSH and CDR2 LQKENI. The DNA for the CDR3 is TGTGCCAGCTCACCCATACAGGGTCCCGCGTATGGCTACACCTTC. Translated, it gives CASSPIQGPAYGYTF. Full variable domain (remainder filled in from reference TRBV18 and TRBJ1-2): NAGVMQNPRHLVRRRGQEARLRCSPMKGHSHVYWYRQLPEEGLKFMVYLQKENIIDESGMPKERFSAEFPKEGPSILRIQQVVRGDSAAYFCASSPIQGPAYGYTFGSGTRLTVV.

The V call is TRBV29-1, the J call TRBJ1-2; 12 bases align to TRBD1. Unmatched junction bases numbered 5, after V lost 8 bases and J lost 7 bases. This CDR3 has 12 residues. Germline CDR1 SQVTM, CDR2 ANQGSEA. The CDR3 DNA reads as TGCAGCTTCCGGGACAGGGGGCTTGGCTACACCTTC. It yields the protein CSFRDRGLGYTF.

This clone has a handful of counts. This chain connects TRBV28 to TRBJ1-5; the match to TRBD1 covers 8 bases. V lost 2 bases and J lost 5; bases outside the gene matches: 5. This CDR3 comprises 15 residues. CDR1 and CDR2 (germline): MDHEN, SYDVKM. In nucleotides, the CDR3 is TGTGCCAGCAGTTTAGGCGGACAGGGCGATCAGCCCCAGCATTTT. Its translation is CASSLGGQGDQPQHF.

This chain joins TRBV4-2 and TRBJ1-1, with D possibly being TRBD1 (6 bases). Germline-derived CDR1 and CDR2 are LGHNA and YNFKEQ. The V and J ends lost 4 bases and 4 bases respectively, with 10 bases between them. This CDR3 is 13 amino acids long. The CDR3 nucleotides are TGTGCCAGCAGCCCTGGGGGCGGCACTGAAGCTTTCTTT. It specifies CASSPGGGTEAFF.

This chain joins TRBV27 and TRBJ2-7, with D possibly being TRBD1 (6 bases). V lost 5 bases to trimming and J lost 3 bases, with 17 bases between them. Germline V gene data show CDR1 as MNHEY and CDR2 as SMNVEV (reference sequence). CDR3 length: 15 amino acids. The CDR3 spells CASSPTGNPLYEQYF. The CDR3 DNA follows: TGTGCCAGCAGTCCCACAGGGAATCCGCTCTACGAGCAGTACTTC.

The chain has TRBV18 and TRBJ1-1, with 7 bases that match TRBD1. V was pared by 4 bases and J by 4 bases, with 3 bases of the junction left unmatched. The CDR3 runs 13 residues. From germline, CDR1 is KGHSH and CDR2 LQKENI. The CDR3 region has the DNA TGTGCCAGCTCACGTACAGGGGCCACTGAAGCTTTCTTT. This gives the protein CASSRTGATEAFF. Combining the CDR3 with reference TRBV18 and TRBJ1-1 gives the whole variable domain NAGVMQNPRHLVRRRGQEARLRCSPMKGHSHVYWYRQLPEEGLKFMVYLQKENIIDESGMPKERFSAEFPKEGPSILRIQQVVRGDSAAYFCASSRTGATEAFFGQGTRLTVV.

This chain joins TRBV30 and TRBJ2-1; TRBD2 agrees at 14 bases. CDR1 is GTSNPN and CDR2 is SVGIG in the germline V gene (reference sequence). J gave up 5 bases and V 3 bases, and 3 bases lay outside the gene matches. The CDR3 contains 15 residues. CDR3: CAWRGLAGDHNEQFF. The CDR3 DNA reads TGTGCCTGGAGGGGACTAGCGGGGGATCACAATGAGCAGTTCTTC. The complete variable domain, with remaining parts taken from reference TRBV30 and TRBJ2-1, reads SQTIHQWPATLVQPVGSPLSLECTVEGTSNPNLYWYRQAAGRGLQLLFYSVGIGQISSEVPQNLSASRPQDRQFILSSKKLLLSDSGFYLCAWRGLAGDHNEQFFGPGTRLTVL.

This clone appeared a single time. CDR3 sequence reads: CASSQAGVYGYTF. The CDR3 bases are TGTGCCAGCAGCCAGGCAGGGGTCTATGGCTACACCTTC. The chain recombines TRBV14 with TRBJ1-2; D might be TRBD1 (6 bases). In germline, CDR1 is SGHDN, CDR2 FVKESK. Trimming took 3 bases from V and 4 from J, leaving 9 bases between them. The CDR3 sequence is 13 residues long.